This TCR beta chain emerged from a study of T-cell memory formation after mild COVID-19. Study-wide background: TCR clusters largely stayed donor specific. Study conclusions and caveats: Confirmation was lacking for SARS-CoV-2 specificity of second-wave clones that peaked on day 37. Certain responding clones were present in pre-infection memory, suggesting participation of cross-reactive memory. CD8+ contracting clones occupied EMRA, while CD4+ ones occupied mainly CM and EM.

With regard to this clonotype: Its specificity is not known.

Via MiXCR, TCRdb re-called the 5' RACE reads, giving one row per CDR3 protein. This sample carries approximately 490,000 distinct CDR3 sequences, roughly 22% of them seen once, and the ten largest clones take 9.5% to 15%. The ends were cut back, 4 bases at V and 0 bases at J, with 13 bases in the middle. The CDR3 consists of 16 residues. Germline loops: CDR1 LGHDT, CDR2 YNNKEL (reference sequence). The chain is built from TRBV3-1 and TRBJ2-4; TRBD1 is a possible D gene (6 bases). The TCR was taken from an adult woman who had mild COVID-19 (a few samples of this study predate the infection). Cell type and time point are not known. The source material was PBMCs or a T cell subset sorted from them (not recorded which). The CDR3 sequence is CASSPDRSLAKNIQYF. CDR3 coding DNA: TGTGCCAGCAGCCCCGACAGGTCACTAGCCAAAAACATTCAGTACTTC.